One and the same sample provided the 2 T cell receptor beta chains below, sequenced in a study of cytomegalovirus exposure and HLA in healthy donors. Libraries were prepared by immunoSEQ multiplex PCR; TCRdb keeps only in-frame clonotypes and omits some of them. The profile shows approximately 54,000 clones, about nine tenths of them singletons. Sequencing input: PBMCs. The receptors derive from a woman aged 18-35 years in good health and CMV-seropositive.

This sequence joins TRBV5-1 and TRBJ1-5; perhaps TRBD1 as D (6 bases). This CDR3 region has 15 residues. V was cut by 5 bases and J by 4 bases, with 16 bases left in between. Germline loops: CDR1 SGHRS, CDR2 YFSETQ. CDR3 in amino acids: CASRVDSRANQPQHF. As DNA, the CDR3 is TGCGCCAGCAGAGTGGACAGTCGGGCGAATCAGCCCCAGCATTTT.

This clone showed up just once. The chain uses TRBV6-5 and TRBJ1-1; D not certain. V dropped 6 bases and J dropped 1 base, with 12 bases sitting between them. Germline V gene sequence: CDR1 MNHEY, CDR2 SVGAGI. The CDR3 is 14 residues long. The CDR3 here is CASSWRTENTEAFF. DNA of the CDR3: TGTGCCAGCAGCTGGAGGACGGAGAACACTGAAGCTTTCTTT.